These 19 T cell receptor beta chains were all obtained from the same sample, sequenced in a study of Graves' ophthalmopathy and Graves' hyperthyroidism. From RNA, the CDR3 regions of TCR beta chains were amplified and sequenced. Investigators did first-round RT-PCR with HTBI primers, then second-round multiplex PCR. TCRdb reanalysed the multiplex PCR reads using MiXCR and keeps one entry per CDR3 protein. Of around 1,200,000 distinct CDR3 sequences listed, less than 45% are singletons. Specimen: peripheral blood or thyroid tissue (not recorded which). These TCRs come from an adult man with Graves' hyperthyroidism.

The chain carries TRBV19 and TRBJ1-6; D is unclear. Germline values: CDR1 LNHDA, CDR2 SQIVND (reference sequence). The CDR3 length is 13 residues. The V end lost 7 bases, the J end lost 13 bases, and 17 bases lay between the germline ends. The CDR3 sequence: CASTPPMGYPLHF. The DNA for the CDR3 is TGTGCCAGTACCCCTCCCATGGGATATCCCCTCCACTTT.

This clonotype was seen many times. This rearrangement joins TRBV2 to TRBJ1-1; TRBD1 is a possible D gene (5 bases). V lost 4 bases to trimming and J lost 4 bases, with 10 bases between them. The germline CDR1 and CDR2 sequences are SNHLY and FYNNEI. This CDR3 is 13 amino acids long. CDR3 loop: CASSGDSFTEAFF. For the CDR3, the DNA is TGTGCCAGCAGTGGCGACAGTTTCACTGAAGCTTTCTTT.

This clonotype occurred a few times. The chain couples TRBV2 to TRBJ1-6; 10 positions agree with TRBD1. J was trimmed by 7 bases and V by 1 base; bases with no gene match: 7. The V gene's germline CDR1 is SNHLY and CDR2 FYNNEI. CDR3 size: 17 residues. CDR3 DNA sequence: TGTGCCAGCAGTGAAGGGGCCGGGACAGGGGACAATTCACCCCTCCACTTT. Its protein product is CASSEGAGTGDNSPLHF.

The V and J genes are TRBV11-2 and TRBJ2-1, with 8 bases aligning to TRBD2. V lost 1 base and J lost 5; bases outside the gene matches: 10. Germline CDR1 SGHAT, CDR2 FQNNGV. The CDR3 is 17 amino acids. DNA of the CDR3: TGTGCCAGCAGCTTAGTGCCCGGGGGACTAGGAGACAATGAGCAGTTCTTC. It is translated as CASSLVPGGLGDNEQFF.

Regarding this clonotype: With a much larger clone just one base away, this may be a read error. CDR3 in amino acids: CSVGGLDGQYF. In nucleotides, the CDR3 is TGCAGCGTTGGAGGGCTAGATGGTCAGTATTTT. The chain links TRBV29-1 to TRBJ2-3, with D perhaps matching TRBD2 (5 bases). This CDR3 spans 11 amino acids. Germline V gene lookup returns CDR1 SQVTM and CDR2 ANQGSEA. V dropped 4 bases and J dropped 12 bases, with 14 bases sitting between them.

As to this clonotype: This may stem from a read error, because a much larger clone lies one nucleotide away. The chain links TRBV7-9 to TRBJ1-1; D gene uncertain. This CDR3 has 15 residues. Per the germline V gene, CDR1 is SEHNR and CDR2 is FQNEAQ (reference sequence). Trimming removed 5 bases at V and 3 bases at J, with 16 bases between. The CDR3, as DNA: TGTGCCAGCAGCCCAGTTCCACGCTTGGACACTGAAGCTTTCTTT. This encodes CASSPVPRLDTEAFF. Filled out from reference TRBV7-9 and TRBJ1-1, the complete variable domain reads DTGVSQNPRHKITKRGQNVTFRCDPISEHNRLYWYRQTLGQGPEFLTYFQNEAQLEKSRLLSDRFSAERPKGSFSTLEIQRTEQGDSAMYLCASSPVPRLDTEAFFGQGTRLTVV.

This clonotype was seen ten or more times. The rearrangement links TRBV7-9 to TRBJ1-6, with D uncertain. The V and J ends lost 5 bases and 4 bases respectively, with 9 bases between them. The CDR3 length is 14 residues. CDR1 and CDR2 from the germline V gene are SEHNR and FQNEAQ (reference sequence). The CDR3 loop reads CASSPISYNSPLHF. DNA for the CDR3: TGTGCCAGCAGCCCAATCTCTTATAATTCACCCCTCCACTTT.

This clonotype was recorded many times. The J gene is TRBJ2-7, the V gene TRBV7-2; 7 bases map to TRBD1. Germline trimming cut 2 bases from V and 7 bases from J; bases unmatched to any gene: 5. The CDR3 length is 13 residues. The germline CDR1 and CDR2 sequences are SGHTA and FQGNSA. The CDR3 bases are TGTGCCAGCAGCTTAAGTAGGGGGCGGGAGCAGTACTTC. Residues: CASSLSRGREQYF.

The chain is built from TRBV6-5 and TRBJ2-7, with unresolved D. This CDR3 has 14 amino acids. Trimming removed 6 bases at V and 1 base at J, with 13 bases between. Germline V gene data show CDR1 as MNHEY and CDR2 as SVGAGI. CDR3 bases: TGTGCCAGCAGAGCACCCTCAAGATCCTACGAGCAGTACTTC. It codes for CASRAPSRSYEQYF.

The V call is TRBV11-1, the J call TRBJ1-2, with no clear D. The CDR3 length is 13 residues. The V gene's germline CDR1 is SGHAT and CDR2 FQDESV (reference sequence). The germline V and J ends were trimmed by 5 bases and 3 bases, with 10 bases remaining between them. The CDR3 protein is CASSPTHYYGYTF. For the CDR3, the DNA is TGTGCCAGCAGCCCAACACATTACTATGGCTACACCTTC.

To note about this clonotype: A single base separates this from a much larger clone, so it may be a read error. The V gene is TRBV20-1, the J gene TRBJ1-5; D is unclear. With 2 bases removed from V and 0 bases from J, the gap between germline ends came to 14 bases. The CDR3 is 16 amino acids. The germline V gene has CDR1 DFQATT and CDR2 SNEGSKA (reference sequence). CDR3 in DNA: TGCAGTGCTAGACGGAGTGATATGTATAGCAATCAGCCCCAGCATTTT. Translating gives CSARRSDMYSNQPQHF.

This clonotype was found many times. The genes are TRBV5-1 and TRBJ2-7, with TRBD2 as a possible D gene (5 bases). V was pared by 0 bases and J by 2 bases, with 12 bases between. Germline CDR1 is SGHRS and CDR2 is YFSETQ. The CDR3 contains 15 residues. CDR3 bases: TGCGCCAGCAGCTTGGTTCCTAGCCTCACCTACGAGCAGTACTTC. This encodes CASSLVPSLTYEQYF.

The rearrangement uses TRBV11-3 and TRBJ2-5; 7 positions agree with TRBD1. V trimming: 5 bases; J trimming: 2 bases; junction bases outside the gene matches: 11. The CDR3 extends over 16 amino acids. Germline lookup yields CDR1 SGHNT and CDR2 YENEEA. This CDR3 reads CASSPSYRGGQETQYF. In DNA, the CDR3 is TGTGCCAGCAGCCCGTCATACAGGGGTGGGCAAGAGACCCAGTACTTC.

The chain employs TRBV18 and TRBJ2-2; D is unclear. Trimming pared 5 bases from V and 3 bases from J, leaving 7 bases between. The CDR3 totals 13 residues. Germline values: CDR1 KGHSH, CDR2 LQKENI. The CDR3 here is CASSAADTGELFF. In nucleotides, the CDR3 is TGTGCCAGCTCAGCCGCAGACACCGGGGAGCTGTTTTTT.

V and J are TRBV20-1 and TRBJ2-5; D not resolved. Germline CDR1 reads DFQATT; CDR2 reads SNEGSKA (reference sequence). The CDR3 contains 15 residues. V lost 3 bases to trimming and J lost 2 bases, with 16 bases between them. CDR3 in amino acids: CSARGRRLPQETQYF. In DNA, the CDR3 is TGCAGTGCTAGGGGCAGGAGACTTCCTCAAGAGACCCAGTACTTC.

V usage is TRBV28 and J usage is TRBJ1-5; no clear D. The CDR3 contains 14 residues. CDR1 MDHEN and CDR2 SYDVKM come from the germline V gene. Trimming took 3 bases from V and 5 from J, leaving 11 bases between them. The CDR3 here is CASSLPNTDQPQHF. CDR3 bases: TGTGCCAGCAGTTTGCCCAACACTGATCAGCCCCAGCATTTT.

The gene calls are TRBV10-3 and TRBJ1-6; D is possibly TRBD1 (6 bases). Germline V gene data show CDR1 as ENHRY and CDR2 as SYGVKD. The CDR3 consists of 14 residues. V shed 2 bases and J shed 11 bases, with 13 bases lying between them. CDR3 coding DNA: TGTGCCATCAGTGAGCCACAGGGCCTTACACCCCTCCACTTT. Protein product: CAISEPQGLTPLHF.

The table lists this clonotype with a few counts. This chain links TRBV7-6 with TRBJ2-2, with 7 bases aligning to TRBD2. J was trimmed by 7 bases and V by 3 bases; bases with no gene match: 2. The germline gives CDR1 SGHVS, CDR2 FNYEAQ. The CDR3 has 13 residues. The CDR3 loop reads CASSFRTSGELFF. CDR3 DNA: TGTGCCAGCAGCTTCCGGACTAGCGGGGAGCTGTTTTTT. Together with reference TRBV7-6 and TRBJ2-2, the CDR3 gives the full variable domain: GAGVSQSPRYKVTKRGQDVALRCDPISGHVSLYWYRQALGQGPEFLTYFNYEAQQDKSGLPNDRFSAERPEGSISTLTIQRTEQRDSAMYRCASSFRTSGELFFGEGSRLTVL.

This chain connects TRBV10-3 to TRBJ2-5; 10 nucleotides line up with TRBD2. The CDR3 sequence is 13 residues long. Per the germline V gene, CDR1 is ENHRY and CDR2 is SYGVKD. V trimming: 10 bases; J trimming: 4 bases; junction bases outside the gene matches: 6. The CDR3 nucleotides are TGTGCCAGCAGACGGACTAGCGGAGAGACCCAGTACTTC. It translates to CASRRTSGETQYF.